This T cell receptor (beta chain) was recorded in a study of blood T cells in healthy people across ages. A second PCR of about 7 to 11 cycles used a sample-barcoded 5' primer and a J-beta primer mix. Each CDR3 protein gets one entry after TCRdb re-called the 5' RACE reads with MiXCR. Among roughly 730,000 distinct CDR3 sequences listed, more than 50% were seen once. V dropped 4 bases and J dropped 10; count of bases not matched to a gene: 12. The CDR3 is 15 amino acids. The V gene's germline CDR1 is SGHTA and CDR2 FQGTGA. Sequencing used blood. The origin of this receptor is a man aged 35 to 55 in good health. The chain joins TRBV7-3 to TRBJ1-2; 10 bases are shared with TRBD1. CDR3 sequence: CASSSSPGQGSVYTF. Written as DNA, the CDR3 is TGTGCCAGCAGCTCGAGCCCGGGACAGGGGTCCGTCTACACCTTC.